This TCR beta chain emerged from a study of blood T cell repertoires in COVID-19. Study background: Sites in the United States, Italy and Spain provided acute and convalescent COVID-19 samples. T cells, B-cell-depleted T cells, or PBMCs provided the cDNA or gDNA that served as material.

Authors' analysis steps: Reference gene primer amplification gave nucleated cell count estimates. Clones were sequenced by immunoSEQ multiplex PCR, and TCRdb holds only the in-frame ones, with some missing. D and trimming were read from the DNA, whereas the V and J calls and clone size are those reported in that table. The sample includes some 200,000 clones, approximately 85% seen only once; the top ten take roughly 8.2%. Per germline, CDR1 SGHAT and CDR2 FQNNGV. The J segment lost 12 bases and the V segment lost 5 bases, leaving 14 bases of the junction unmatched. There are 15 residues in the CDR3.

Sequencing was performed on peripheral blood. The receptor's source is a woman aged 55-69 years with acute or convalescent COVID-19. The rearrangement joins TRBV11-2 to TRBJ2-1; 9 positions agree with TRBD1. This CDR3 reads CASSPQGALYIAQFF. The CDR3 DNA sequence: TGTGCCAGCAGCCCACAGGGGGCCCTATACATTGCGCAGTTCTTC. The full variable domain, completed using reference TRBV11-2 and TRBJ2-1, is EAGVAQSPRYKIIEKRQSVAFWCNPISGHATLYWYQQILGQGPKLLIQFQNNGVVDDSQLPKDRFSAERLKGVDSTLKIQPAKLEDSAVYLCASSPQGALYIAQFFGPGTRLTVL.